Below, one T cell receptor beta chain is given with its context. This clonotype was observed many times. Its antigen has not been determined. No base quality values were provided; no much bigger clone lies one nucleotide off. The library was generated by PCR. Instrument on record: Illumina HiSeq 2500. TCR library preparation used molecular barcoding, with unique molecular identifiers applied to normalize quantification of the TCRbeta repertoire. The public reads were reprocessed in TCRdb via fastp at Q25 and MiXCR, keeping in-frame beta chains. When rows share a CDR3 protein, they turn into one entry using the most common DNA and genes. A total of 540,000 or so distinct CDR3 sequences appear in this sample, 23% of them only once. Roughly 13% of the sample is held by the ten biggest clonotypes. CDR1 and CDR2, looked up from the germline V gene, are SQVTM and ANQGSEA. For this chain, trimming is 7 bases at the V end and 0 bases at the J end, and the number of junction bases without a gene match is 12. Measured from the cysteine to the phenylalanine, the CDR3 is 16 residues long. Kept here is only the CDR3 DNA, which spans 48 bases and is read in frame from base 1.

The sample comes from a study of T-cell reconstitution after alpha-beta-depleted transplantation in children listed by TCRdb under 2016. In the study overall: Using TCR repertoire profiling, the study followed T-cell immune reconstitution in a quantitative way in children after TCRalphabeta/CD19-depleted allogeneic hematopoietic cell transplantation.

The paper as a whole reports these results and caveats: Hyperexpanded clone frequencies declined over subsequent months; after one year, T-cell counts and TCRbeta diversity were mostly attributed to newly produced T cells. The apparently early recovery of alphabetaT-cell counts about two months after transplant reportedly depended on only several hundred rapidly expanded clones that came from non-depleted graft cells. In some patients, the high TCRbeta diversity seen at day 60 was put down to recipient T cells and intrathymic progenitors that had survived conditioning.

The treatment or condition label on this specimen signifies: allogeneic hematopoietic cell transplantation with graft depleted of TCRalphabeta T cells and CD19 B cells. Transplant recipients were children who received TCRalphabeta/CD19-depleted allogeneic hematopoietic cell grafts. This specimen consisted of PBMCs, mostly from graft donor cells, obtained 360 days after TCRalphabeta/CD19-depleted stem cell transplant. The receptor chain draws on TRBV29-1 and TRBJ2-1, and TRBD2 matches 7 of the central bases. The sequence derives from a boy under three years old who had a stem cell transplant for acute myeloid leukemia, so the T cells may come from the graft donor. In nucleotide form, the sequence is TGCAGCGGTGGCCTAGGGCGCGGGGGCTCCTACAATGAGCAGTTCTTC. It codes for CSGGLGRGGSYNEQFF.